The 27 T cell receptor beta chains below were found in one sample sequenced in a study of cytomegalovirus exposure and HLA in healthy donors. PCR amplification relied on 60 Vbeta primers (plus 13 Jbeta primers). The table came from immunoSEQ multiplex PCR; TCRdb's copy has only in-frame clones and leaves some out. The sample records 75,000 to 100,000 clones, 60% to 75% being singletons. The sequencing input was PBMCs. The receptors come from a female donor in good health and CMV-seropositive.

V gene TRBV7-9 combines with J gene TRBJ2-1; D gene uncertain. The CDR3 length is 13 residues. V lost 0 bases and J lost 7, with 7 bases in between. The germline V gene has CDR1 SEHNR and CDR2 FQNEAQ (reference sequence). CDR3 coding DNA: TGTGCCAGCAGCTTAGCACAGATTAATGAGCAGTTCTTC. It encodes CASSLAQINEQFF.

The chain carries TRBV6-6 and TRBJ1-1; possibly TRBD1 for D (5 bases). Germline CDR1 is MNHNY and CDR2 is SVGAGI (reference sequence). This CDR3 is 15 amino acids long. Trimming shortened V by 0 bases and J by 3 bases, and 11 bases separated the two germline ends. CDR3 in DNA: TGTGCCAGCAGTTACTCCCCCGGGGGATACACTGAAGCTTTCTTT. Its protein is CASSYSPGGYTEAFF.

The chain uses TRBV15 and TRBJ2-5; the match to TRBD1 covers 7 bases. V shed 0 bases, J shed 2 bases, and the junction held 3 bases outside the gene matches. Germline V CDR1 and CDR2: LNHNV, YYDKDF (reference sequence). The CDR3 extends over 15 amino acids. CDR3 nucleotide sequence: TGTGCCACCAGCAGAGAGGGCAGGGGGCAAGAGACCCAGTACTTC. Protein product: CATSREGRGQETQYF.

V is TRBV30 and J is TRBJ2-5; a weak D match, TRBD1 (6 bases). The J call may not be correct, given that the DNA end is closer to TRBJ2-7. The CDR3 spans 13 residues. Germline CDR1 reads GTSNPN; CDR2 reads SVGIG (reference sequence). CDR3 in DNA: TGTGCCTGGAGTGTGGACAGAACATACGAGCAGTACTTC. Protein: CAWSVDRTYEQYF.

This chain's CDR3 is CASSLLGATNEKLFF. The CDR3 DNA follows: TGTGCCAGCAGCTTATTGGGGGCCACTAATGAAAAACTGTTTTTT. This chain uses TRBV11-2 with TRBJ1-4, with D perhaps matching TRBD1 (6 bases). Germline values: CDR1 SGHAT, CDR2 FQNNGV. The CDR3 extends over 15 amino acids. Trimming took off 2 bases at V and 2 bases at J, with 9 bases between the two ends.

The chain couples TRBV5-6 to TRBJ2-1; TRBD2 is a possible D gene (6 bases). The CDR3 covers 13 residues. The germline V gene encodes CDR1 SGHDT and CDR2 YYEEEE. The V gene lost 0 bases and the J gene lost 8 bases, with 9 bases spanning the gap. CDR3 region: CASSLVRGYEQFF. The CDR3 bases are TGTGCCAGCAGCTTGGTCCGGGGGTATGAGCAGTTCTTC.

In this sample, this clone turned up a few times. The J gene is TRBJ1-2, the V gene TRBV5-6, with 11 bases identical to TRBD1. This CDR3 region has 18 residues. Looked up from germline, CDR1 is SGHDT and CDR2 is YYEEEE. V gave up 4 bases and J gave up 5 bases; unmatched junction bases: 16. The CDR3 bases are TGTGCCAGCAGCAGACCGGACAGGGGGCTCGGTGGCAGGTATGGCTACACCTTC. Protein sequence: CASSRPDRGLGGRYGYTF. Full variable domain (outside the CDR3, taken from reference TRBV5-6 and TRBJ1-2): DAGVTQSPTHLIKTRGQQVTLRCSPKSGHDTVSWYQQALGQGPQFIFQYYEEEERQRGNFPDRFSGHQFPNYSSELNVNALLLGDSALYLCASSRPDRGLGGRYGYTFGSGTRLTVV.

The chain carries TRBV5-1 and TRBJ2-7; the match to TRBD2 covers 14 bases. The CDR3 length is 17 residues. Germline CDR1 is SGHRS and CDR2 is YFSETQ. The junction had 6 bases not matched to a gene; V was cut back by 3 bases and J by 1 base. The CDR3 DNA sequence: TGCGCCAGCAGCTCTGGGACTAGCGGGAGAGTTTCCTACGAGCAGTACTTC. This sequence encodes CASSSGTSGRVSYEQYF.

The chain carries TRBV28 and TRBJ1-1; D is perhaps TRBD1 (5 bases). CDR3 length equals 15 residues. Deletions cut 6 bases from V and 0 bases from J, with 14 bases between. The germline V gene has CDR1 MDHEN and CDR2 SYDVKM. In nucleotides, the CDR3 is TGTGCCAGCAGGCAGCCTACCAGGGTGAACACTGAAGCTTTCTTT. Its translation: CASRQPTRVNTEAFF.

The gene calls are TRBV5-1 and TRBJ2-5; TRBD2 matches at 7 bases. This CDR3 spans 13 amino acids. Germline V gene lookup returns CDR1 SGHRS and CDR2 YFSETQ. The J segment lost 5 bases and the V segment lost 2 bases, leaving 3 bases of the junction unmatched. In nucleotides, the CDR3 is TGCGCCAGCAGCTTCGACGGGAGGGAGACCCAGTACTTC. It codes for CASSFDGRETQYF.

The chain couples TRBV19 to TRBJ2-7; weak D call: TRBD2 (6 bases). Per germline, CDR1 LNHDA and CDR2 SQIVND (reference sequence). There are 14 residues in the CDR3. The germline V and J ends were trimmed by 4 bases and 4 bases, with 14 bases remaining between them. In DNA form, the CDR3 reads TGTGCCAGTAGTACCCGGGACTCCCCTTACGAGCAGTACTTC. Its translation: CASSTRDSPYEQYF.

The genes are TRBV5-4 and TRBJ1-4; TRBD1 agrees at 8 bases. The CDR3 covers 15 residues. Trimming at V came to 1 base and at J to 8 bases, leaving 7 bases not matched to a gene. Germline V lookup: CDR1 SGHNT, CDR2 YYREEE (reference sequence). As DNA, the CDR3 is TGTGCCAGCAGCTTGAGCACAGGGGGAGGCGAAAAACTGTTTTTT. As protein: CASSLSTGGGEKLFF.

This clone was found a few times. This CDR3 reads CASSGTGGTGELFF. The DNA for the CDR3 is TGTGCCAGTAGTGGAACAGGGGGCACCGGGGAGCTGTTTTTT. The gene calls are TRBV19 and TRBJ2-2; 8 positions match TRBD1. This CDR3 has 14 amino acids. The germline gives CDR1 LNHDA, CDR2 SQIVND (reference sequence). V was pared by 5 bases and J by 4 bases, with 3 bases of the junction left unmatched.

This chain joins TRBV4-1 and TRBJ2-2; possible D gene TRBD2, 5 bases. The V gene's germline CDR1 is MGHRA and CDR2 YSYEKL. Trimming removed 1 base from V and 7 bases from J, with 16 bases in between. The CDR3 runs to 16 residues. The CDR3 bases are TGCGCCAGCAGCCAAGTCGGTACTAGATATCACGGGGAGCTGTTTTTT. Translation gives CASSQVGTRYHGELFF.

The rearrangement uses TRBV30 and TRBJ1-6; the D gene is possibly TRBD1 (6 bases). The CDR3 is 14 residues long. Trimming cost V 1 base and J 9 bases, with 13 bases left between them. CDR1 is GTSNPN and CDR2 is SVGIG in the germline V gene (reference sequence). The CDR3 loop is CAWSARDRSSPLHF. CDR3 DNA: TGTGCCTGGAGTGCTAGAGACAGGTCTTCACCCCTCCACTTT.

This clone was picked up a small number of times. V gene TRBV7-2 combines with J gene TRBJ2-3; TRBD1 is a possible D gene (5 bases). V gave up 4 bases and J gave up 1 base, with 6 bases separating them. The CDR3 is 13 residues long. Germline V gives CDR1 SGHTA, CDR2 FQGNSA. The CDR3 nucleotides are TGTGCCAGCAGCTCGACAGGCACAGATACGCAGTATTTT. As protein: CASSSTGTDTQYF.

As to this clone: This CDR3 is also generated by other DNA sequences in the sample. This rearrangement joins TRBV11-2 to TRBJ2-3; TRBD1 is a possible D gene (6 bases). V shed 4 bases and J shed 4 bases, with 15 bases lying between them. This CDR3 spans 15 amino acids. In germline, CDR1 is SGHAT, CDR2 FQNNGV. CDR3 in DNA: TGTGCCAGCAGCTCGACGAGGGGGTTCCCAGATACGCAGTATTTT. It encodes CASSSTRGFPDTQYF.

The chain links TRBV9 to TRBJ2-2; tentative D call: TRBD2 (6 bases). This CDR3 has 17 amino acids. The V end was cut by 4 bases, the J end by 0 bases, with 16 bases between. CDR1 is SGDLS and CDR2 is YYNGEE in the germline V gene. The CDR3 coding sequence is TGTGCCAGCAGCATCCAACCAGCGGGCCCGAACACCGGGGAGCTGTTTTTT. It codes for CASSIQPAGPNTGELFF.

The V and J genes are TRBV5-1 and TRBJ2-5, with 8 positions matching TRBD2. Germline V gene data show CDR1 as SGHRS and CDR2 as YFSETQ. The CDR3 consists of 14 residues. Trimming cost V 4 bases and J 2 bases; bases outside gene matches: 4. The CDR3 DNA reads TGCGCCAGCAGCCACGGGACTAGACAAGAGACCCAGTACTTC. This translates into CASSHGTRQETQYF.

The rearrangement joins TRBV19 to TRBJ2-7; D may be TRBD1 (6 bases). Trimming stripped 10 bases from V and 6 bases from J, with 22 bases between. The CDR3 contains 14 residues. Germline CDR1 is LNHDA and CDR2 is SQIVND (reference sequence). In nucleotides, the CDR3 is TGTGCCACCTCCACAGGGATGGGCTCGGGCGAGCAGTACTTC. Translated, it gives CATSTGMGSGEQYF.

This sequence joins TRBV6-5 and TRBJ1-1; D remains ambiguous. The germline CDR1 and CDR2 sequences are MNHEY and SVGAGI. The CDR3 loop spans 14 amino acids. Trimming removed 6 bases at V and 0 bases at J, with 11 bases between. The CDR3 DNA follows: TGTGCCAGCAGATCCACCGGGATGAACACTGAAGCTTTCTTT. Residues: CASRSTGMNTEAFF.

The V gene is TRBV28, the J gene TRBJ1-1; 10 bases agree with TRBD1. Germline loops: CDR1 MDHEN, CDR2 SYDVKM. The CDR3 length is 14 residues. The junction had 6 bases not matched to a gene; V was cut back by 8 bases and J by 3 bases. The CDR3 spells CASRPGTGDTEAFF. The DNA of the CDR3 is TGTGCCAGCCGTCCCGGGACAGGGGACACTGAAGCTTTCTTT.

V and J are TRBV10-3 and TRBJ1-5; D gene uncertain. Germline V gives CDR1 ENHRY, CDR2 SYGVKD. V was pared by 5 bases and J by 4 bases, with 6 bases between. The CDR3 length is 12 residues. The CDR3 DNA reads as TGTGCCATCAGTCAACAGAATCAGCCCCAGCATTTT. Its translation is CAISQQNQPQHF.

J is TRBJ2-7 and V is TRBV5-8; no reliable D call. The CDR3 has 14 residues. Trimming took off 0 bases at V and 0 bases at J, with 7 bases between the two ends. CDR1 is SGHTS and CDR2 is YDEGEE in the germline V gene. Written as DNA, the CDR3 is TGTGCCAGCAGCTTGGTTGTAAACTCCTACGAGCAGTACTTC. As protein: CASSLVVNSYEQYF.

In nucleotides, the CDR3 is TGCGCCAGCAGCGACGCCAGGGTAGCGGGAGCCAACGAGCAGTACTTC. Translated: CASSDARVAGANEQYF. The V call is TRBV4-3, the J call TRBJ2-5, with TRBD2 matching 9 bases. The tail of the sequence fits TRBJ2-7 better, so the J call may be wrong. CDR3 size: 16 residues. The V gene's germline CDR1 is LGHNA and CDR2 YSLEER.

This clone was observed a few times. The chain is built from TRBV25-1 and TRBJ2-7, with a possible D match to TRBD1 (6 bases). The CDR3 consists of 14 residues. Germline V gene lookup returns CDR1 MGHDK and CDR2 SYGVNS. The germline V and J ends were trimmed by 2 bases and 3 bases, with 11 bases remaining between them. CDR3: CASSERNRDYEQYF. Written as DNA, the CDR3 is TGTGCCAGCAGTGAACGGAACAGGGACTACGAGCAGTACTTC.

This rearrangement joins TRBV4-1 to TRBJ2-3; TRBD1 might be the D (5 bases). The CDR3 sequence is 17 residues long. The germline gives CDR1 MGHRA, CDR2 YSYEKL. Trimming shortened V by 4 bases and J by 0 bases, and 17 bases separated the two germline ends. The CDR3 sequence is CASSRTETGASTDTQYF. The DNA for the CDR3 is TGCGCCAGCAGCCGTACCGAAACAGGCGCCAGCACAGATACGCAGTATTTT.